The 13 T cell receptor beta chains below come from one sample, sequenced in a study of radiotherapy plus CTLA-4 blockade in lung cancer. Repertoires were generated with immunoSEQ multiplex PCR, while TCRdb's copy carries only in-frame clones and drops some. The repertoire consists of over 50,000 clones, with roughly four fifths occurring once and the leading ten covering roughly 17%. Sequencing used peripheral blood, obtained from a patient treated with radiotherapy plus ipilimumab. The receptors stem from a human donor with non-small cell lung cancer who had a complete response to radiotherapy plus ipilimumab.

The chain carries TRBV7-9 and TRBJ1-5; D call uncertain. Germline assignment: CDR1 SEHNR and CDR2 FQNEAQ (reference sequence). V was pared by 1 base and J by 6 bases, with 25 bases between. The CDR3 runs 19 residues. CDR3 nucleotides: TGTGCCAGCAGCTTAGATAGGTTCGACGGGGAAGAGGATGGTCAGCCCCAGCATTTT. This encodes CASSLDRFDGEEDGQPQHF. The full variable domain, with the rest looked up from reference TRBV7-9 and TRBJ1-5, is DTGVSQNPRHKITKRGQNVTFRCDPISEHNRLYWYRQTLGQGPEFLTYFQNEAQLEKSRLLSDRFSAERPKGSFSTLEIQRTEQGDSAMYLCASSLDRFDGEEDGQPQHFGDGTRLSIL.

J is TRBJ1-1 and V is TRBV30; D possibly corresponds to TRBD1 (6 bases). V was clipped by 7 bases and J by 0 bases, with 15 bases between them. Per germline, CDR1 GTSNPN and CDR2 SVGIG (reference sequence). This CDR3 spans 14 amino acids. CDR3 sequence: CALNLGQLNTEAFF. CDR3 nucleotide sequence: TGTGCCTTGAATCTCGGACAGTTGAACACTGAAGCTTTCTTT.

J is TRBJ2-3 and V is TRBV19; D not resolved. The CDR3 is 12 residues long. CDR1 and CDR2 from the germline V gene are LNHDA and SQIVND (reference sequence). The V gene lost 4 bases and the J gene lost 5 bases, with 7 bases spanning the gap. CDR3: CASSNTVDTQYF. The CDR3 DNA reads TGTGCCAGTAGTAATACTGTAGATACGCAGTATTTT.

The rearrangement joins TRBV5-4 to TRBJ1-2, with 10 bases identical to TRBD1. Unmatched junction bases numbered 6, after V lost 4 bases and J lost 0 bases. The CDR3 is made up of 16 amino acids. From germline, CDR1 is SGHNT and CDR2 YYREEE (reference sequence). The CDR3 DNA follows: TGTGCCAGCAGCAAGACAGGGGGCCAATCTAACTATGGCTACACCTTC. Translating gives CASSKTGGQSNYGYTF.

This clone was detected only a few times. The chain joins TRBV5-1 to TRBJ1-2; TRBD1 matches at 8 bases. Losses at the gene ends were 4 bases for V and 4 bases for J; bases not matched to a gene: 12. From germline, CDR1 is SGHRS and CDR2 YFSETQ. The CDR3 totals 16 residues. The CDR3 loop reads CASSAEGQVPLYGYTF. The CDR3 DNA sequence: TGCGCCAGCAGCGCCGAGGGACAGGTGCCTCTCTATGGCTACACCTTC.

The V gene is TRBV9, the J gene TRBJ2-7; tentatively, D is TRBD2 (6 bases). Per germline, CDR1 SGDLS and CDR2 YYNGEE. This CDR3 is 17 amino acids long. V was cut by 2 bases and J by 6 bases, with 24 bases left in between. The CDR3 bases are TGTGCCAGCAGCGTCAACCCGGGGGAGACCCCTCATGGCGAGCAGTACTTC. Its translation is CASSVNPGETPHGEQYF.

To note about this clone: The junction does not match germline at one end; this may be a read error. V is TRBV7-9 and J is TRBJ1-2; 7 bases fit TRBD1. Germline V CDR1 and CDR2: SEHNR, FQNEAQ (reference sequence). This CDR3 has 13 residues. CDR3 residues: CASSLRDRAGYIF. Here the CDR3 DNA reads TGTGCCAGCAGCTTGCGAGACAGGGCTGGCTACATCTTC.

CDR3 amino acids: CASSLSSGSDEQFF. CDR3 sequence (DNA): TGCGCCAGCAGCTTGAGTAGCGGGAGTGATGAGCAGTTCTTC. V usage is TRBV5-1 and J usage is TRBJ2-1; 9 nucleotides line up with TRBD2. This CDR3 region has 14 residues. CDR1 and CDR2 (germline): SGHRS, YFSETQ. J gave up 8 bases and V 1 base, and 4 bases lay outside the gene matches.

This rearrangement joins TRBV19 to TRBJ2-4; D is perhaps TRBD2 (5 bases). Germline V gene data show CDR1 as LNHDA and CDR2 as SQIVND (reference sequence). V lost 3 bases and J lost 7, with 16 bases in between. The CDR3 has 15 residues. CDR3 loop: CASSIISRERNIQYF. For the CDR3, the DNA is TGTGCCAGTAGTATTATCAGCCGGGAACGGAACATTCAGTACTTC.

The rearrangement links TRBV10-2 to TRBJ1-1, with 10 nucleotides matching TRBD1. The V gene's germline CDR1 is WSHSY and CDR2 SAAADI. This CDR3 is built from 17 residues. The ends lost 3 bases at V and 1 base at J; junction bases unmatched: 8. The CDR3 DNA reads as TGCGCCAGCAGTGACCGGGGACAGGGGTTAGCGAACACTGAAGCTTTCTTT. This gives the protein CASSDRGQGLANTEAFF.

This clone occurred a few times. The chain employs TRBV19 and TRBJ1-5, with 7 bases fitting TRBD1. Germline CDR1 reads LNHDA; CDR2 reads SQIVND (reference sequence). With V trimmed by 3 bases and J by 8 bases, 13 bases remained unmatched. The CDR3 is 16 residues long. The CDR3 sequence: CASSMQGVIAREPQHF. The CDR3 DNA reads as TGTGCCAGTAGTATGCAGGGGGTAATAGCACGGGAGCCCCAGCATTTT.

The CDR3 reads CASSRLAGGVETQYF. CDR3 nucleotide sequence: TGCGCCAGCAGCCGACTAGCGGGAGGGGTTGAGACCCAGTACTTC. The J gene is TRBJ2-5, the V gene TRBV4-1; 14 bases are a match to TRBD2. Germline loops: CDR1 MGHRA, CDR2 YSYEKL. With 4 bases clipped from V and 5 bases from J, the junction kept 3 bases outside the gene matches. This CDR3 has 15 residues.

This clone was counted ten times or more. This sequence joins TRBV12-5 and TRBJ1-5; a possible D gene is TRBD1 (6 bases). CDR1 LGHNT and CDR2 FRNRAP come from the germline V gene. V was pared by 8 bases and J by 2 bases, with 13 bases between. There are 14 residues in the CDR3. CDR3 amino acids: CASSEDSRNQPQHF. CDR3 DNA: TGTGCTAGTAGTGAGGACAGCCGCAATCAGCCCCAGCATTTT.